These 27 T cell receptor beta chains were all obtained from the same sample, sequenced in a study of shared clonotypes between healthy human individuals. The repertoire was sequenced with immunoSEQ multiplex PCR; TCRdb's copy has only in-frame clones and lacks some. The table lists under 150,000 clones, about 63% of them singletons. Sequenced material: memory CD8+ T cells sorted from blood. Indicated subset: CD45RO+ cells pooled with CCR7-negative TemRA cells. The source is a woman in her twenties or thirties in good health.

CDR3 protein: CASSLEGGTGYTF. The CDR3 nucleotides are TGTGCCAGCAGCTTAGAAGGGGGGACTGGCTACACCTTC. The rearrangement uses TRBV7-9 and TRBJ1-2; the D gene is possibly TRBD1 (6 bases). V was clipped by 1 base and J by 7 bases, with 10 bases between them. The germline gives CDR1 SEHNR, CDR2 FQNEAQ (reference sequence). This CDR3 region has 13 residues. The complete variable domain, with remaining parts taken from reference TRBV7-9 and TRBJ1-2, reads DTGVSQNPRHKITKRGQNVTFRCDPISEHNRLYWYRQTLGQGPEFLTYFQNEAQLEKSRLLSDRFSAERPKGSFSTLEIQRTEQGDSAMYLCASSLEGGTGYTFGSGTRLTVV.

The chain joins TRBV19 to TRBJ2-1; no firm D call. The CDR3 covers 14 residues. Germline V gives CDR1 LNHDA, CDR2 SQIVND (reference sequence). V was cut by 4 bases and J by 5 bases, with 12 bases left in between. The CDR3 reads CASSTNDLNNEQFF. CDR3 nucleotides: TGTGCCAGTAGTACCAACGACCTAAACAATGAGCAGTTCTTC.

This CDR3 reads CASRADKVYTF. CDR3 nucleotide sequence: TGTGCCAGCAGAGCGGACAAGGTTTACACCTTC. The J gene is TRBJ1-2, the V gene TRBV28; perhaps TRBD1 as D (5 bases). Germline CDR1 and CDR2: MDHEN and SYDVKM. This CDR3 has 11 residues. V was clipped by 6 bases and J by 11 bases, with 13 bases between them.

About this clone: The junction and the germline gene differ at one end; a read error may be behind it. The CDR3 loop reads CVSSESQGYGYTF. In nucleotides, the CDR3 is TGCGTCAGCAGTGAGTCGCAGGGGTATGGCTACACCTTC. The chain employs TRBV10-1 and TRBJ1-2; a possible D gene is TRBD1 (6 bases). CDR1 and CDR2 from the germline V gene are WNHNN and SYGVQD (reference sequence). The CDR3 runs 13 residues.

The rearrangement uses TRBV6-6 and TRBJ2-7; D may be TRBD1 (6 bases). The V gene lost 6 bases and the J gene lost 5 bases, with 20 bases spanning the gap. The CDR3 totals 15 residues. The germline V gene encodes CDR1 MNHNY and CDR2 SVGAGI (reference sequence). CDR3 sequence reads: CASSPPERGLNEQYF. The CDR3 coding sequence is TGTGCCAGCAGCCCCCCGGAGAGGGGGTTAAACGAGCAGTACTTC.

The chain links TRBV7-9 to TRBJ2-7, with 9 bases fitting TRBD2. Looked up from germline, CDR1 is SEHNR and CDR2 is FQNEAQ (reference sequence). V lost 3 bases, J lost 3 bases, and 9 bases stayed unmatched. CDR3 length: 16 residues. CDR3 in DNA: TGTGCCAGCAGCTTCTCCGGGACTAGCCCAATCTACGAGCAGTACTTC. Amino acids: CASSFSGTSPIYEQYF.

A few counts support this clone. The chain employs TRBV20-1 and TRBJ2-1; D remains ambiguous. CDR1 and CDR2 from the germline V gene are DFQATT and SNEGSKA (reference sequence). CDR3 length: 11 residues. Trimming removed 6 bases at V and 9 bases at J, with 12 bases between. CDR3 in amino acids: CSAFRVVEQFF. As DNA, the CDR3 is TGCAGTGCGTTCCGGGTTGTTGAGCAGTTCTTC.

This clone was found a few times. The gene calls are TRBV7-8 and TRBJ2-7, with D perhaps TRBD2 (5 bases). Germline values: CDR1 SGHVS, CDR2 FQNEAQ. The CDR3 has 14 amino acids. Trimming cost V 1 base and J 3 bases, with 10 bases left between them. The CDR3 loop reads CASSLVGTSYEQYF. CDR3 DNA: TGTGCCAGCAGCTTAGTCGGCACTAGCTACGAGCAGTACTTC.

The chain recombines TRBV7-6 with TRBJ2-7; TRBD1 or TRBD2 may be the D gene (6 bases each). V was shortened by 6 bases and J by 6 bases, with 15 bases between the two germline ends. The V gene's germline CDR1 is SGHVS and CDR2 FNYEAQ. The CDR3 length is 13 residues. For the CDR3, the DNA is TGTGCCAGCAGTGAGGGGGGTCCTGGCGAGCAGTACTTC. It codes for CASSEGGPGEQYF. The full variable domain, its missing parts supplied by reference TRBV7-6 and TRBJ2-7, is GAGVSQSPRYKVTKRGQDVALRCDPISGHVSLYWYRQALGQGPEFLTYFNYEAQQDKSGLPNDRFSAERPEGSISTLTIQRTEQRDSAMYRCASSEGGPGEQYFGPGTRLTVT.

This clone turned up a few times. The CDR3 nucleotides are TGTGCCAGCAGCTTAGAGGTAGATACGCAGTATTTT. Amino acid sequence: CASSLEVDTQYF. The chain has TRBV11-2 and TRBJ2-3; D remains ambiguous. V was pared by 0 bases and J by 5 bases, with 3 bases between. Germline loops: CDR1 SGHAT, CDR2 FQNNGV. The CDR3 loop spans 12 amino acids.

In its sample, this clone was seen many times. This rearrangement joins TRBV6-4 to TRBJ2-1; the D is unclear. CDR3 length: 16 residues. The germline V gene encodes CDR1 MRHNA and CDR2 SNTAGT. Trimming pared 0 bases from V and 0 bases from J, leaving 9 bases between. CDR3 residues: CASSDSEYSSYNEQFF. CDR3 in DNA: TGTGCCAGCAGTGACTCGGAGTACAGCTCCTACAATGAGCAGTTCTTC.

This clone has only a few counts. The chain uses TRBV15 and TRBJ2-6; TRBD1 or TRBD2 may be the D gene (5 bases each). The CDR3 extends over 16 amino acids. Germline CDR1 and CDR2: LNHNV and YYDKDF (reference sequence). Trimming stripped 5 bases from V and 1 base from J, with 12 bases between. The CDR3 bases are TGTGCCACCAGCGAGGGTCGACAGTCTGGGGCCAACGTCCTGACTTTC. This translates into CATSEGRQSGANVLTF.

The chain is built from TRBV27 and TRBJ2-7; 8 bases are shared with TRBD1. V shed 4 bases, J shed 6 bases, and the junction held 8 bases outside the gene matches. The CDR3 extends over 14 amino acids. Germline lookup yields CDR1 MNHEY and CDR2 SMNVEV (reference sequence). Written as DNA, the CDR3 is TGTGCCAGCAGTTCCTATCAGGGGGCTGGCGAGCAGTACTTC. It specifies CASSSYQGAGEQYF.

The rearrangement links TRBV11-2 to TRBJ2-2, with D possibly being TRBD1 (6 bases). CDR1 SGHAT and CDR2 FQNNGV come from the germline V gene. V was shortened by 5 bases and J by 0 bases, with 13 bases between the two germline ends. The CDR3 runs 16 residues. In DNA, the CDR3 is TGTGCCAGCAGCCCGGCAGGGGCCGCGAACACCGGGGAGCTGTTTTTT. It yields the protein CASSPAGAANTGELFF.

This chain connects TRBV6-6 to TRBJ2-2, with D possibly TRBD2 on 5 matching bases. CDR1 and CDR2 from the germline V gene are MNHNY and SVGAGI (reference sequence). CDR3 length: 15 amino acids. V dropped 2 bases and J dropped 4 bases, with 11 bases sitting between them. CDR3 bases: TGTGCCAGCAGTTACGAGGGCGAACTCACCGGGGAGCTGTTTTTT. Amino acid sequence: CASSYEGELTGELFF.

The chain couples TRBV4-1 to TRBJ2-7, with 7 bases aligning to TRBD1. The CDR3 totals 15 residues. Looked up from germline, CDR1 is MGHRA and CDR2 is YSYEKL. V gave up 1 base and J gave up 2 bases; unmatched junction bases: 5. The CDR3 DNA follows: TGCGCCAGCAGCCAAGGACAGGGCCCTACCTACGAGCAGTACTTC. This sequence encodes CASSQGQGPTYEQYF.

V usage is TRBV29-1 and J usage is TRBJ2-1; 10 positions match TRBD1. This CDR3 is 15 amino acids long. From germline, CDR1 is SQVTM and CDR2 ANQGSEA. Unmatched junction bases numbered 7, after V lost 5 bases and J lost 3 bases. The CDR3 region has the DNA TGCAGCGTTACCTTTGGACAGGGGGACTACAATGAGCAGTTCTTC. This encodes CSVTFGQGDYNEQFF.

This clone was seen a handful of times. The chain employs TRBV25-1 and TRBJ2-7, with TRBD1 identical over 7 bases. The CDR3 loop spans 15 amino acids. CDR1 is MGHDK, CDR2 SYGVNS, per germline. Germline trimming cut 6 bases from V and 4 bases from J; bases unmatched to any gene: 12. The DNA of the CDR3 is TGTGCCAGCAGCCGAGACGACAGGGTTTATTACGAGCAGTACTTC. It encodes CASSRDDRVYYEQYF.

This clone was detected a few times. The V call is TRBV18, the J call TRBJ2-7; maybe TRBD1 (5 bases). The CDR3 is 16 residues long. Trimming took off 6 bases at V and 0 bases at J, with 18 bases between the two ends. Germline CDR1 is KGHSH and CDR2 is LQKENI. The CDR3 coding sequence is TGTGCCAGCTCCCCCACTAAGGGGTCTAGCTCCTACGAGCAGTACTTC. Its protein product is CASSPTKGSSSYEQYF.

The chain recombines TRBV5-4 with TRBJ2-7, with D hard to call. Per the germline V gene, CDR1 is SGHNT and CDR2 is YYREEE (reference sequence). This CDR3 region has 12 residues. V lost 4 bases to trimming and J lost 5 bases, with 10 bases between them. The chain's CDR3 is CASSQLGNEQYF. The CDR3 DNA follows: TGTGCCAGCAGCCAATTAGGAAACGAGCAGTACTTC. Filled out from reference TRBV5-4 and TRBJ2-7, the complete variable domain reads ETGVTQSPTHLIKTRGQQVTLRCSSQSGHNTVSWYQQALGQGPQFIFQYYREEENGRGNFPPRFSGLQFPNYSSELNVNALELDDSALYLCASSQLGNEQYFGPGTRLTVT.

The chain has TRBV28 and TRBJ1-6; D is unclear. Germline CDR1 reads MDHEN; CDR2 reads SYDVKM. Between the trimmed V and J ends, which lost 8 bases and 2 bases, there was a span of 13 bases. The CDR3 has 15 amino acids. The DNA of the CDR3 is TGTGCCAGCTGTATACTTGGGACCTATAATTCACCCCTCCACTTT. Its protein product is CASCILGTYNSPLHF.

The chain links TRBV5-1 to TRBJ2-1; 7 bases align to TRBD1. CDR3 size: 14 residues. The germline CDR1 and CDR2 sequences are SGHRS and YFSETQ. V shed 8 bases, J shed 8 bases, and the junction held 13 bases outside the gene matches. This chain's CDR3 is CASNEKTGADEQFF. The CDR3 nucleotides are TGCGCCAGTAACGAAAAAACAGGGGCTGATGAGCAGTTCTTC.

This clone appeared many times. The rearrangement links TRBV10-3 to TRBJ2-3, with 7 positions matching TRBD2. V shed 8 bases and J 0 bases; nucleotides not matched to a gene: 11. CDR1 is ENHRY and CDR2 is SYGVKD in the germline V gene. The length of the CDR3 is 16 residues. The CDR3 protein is CAIGRVGKASTDTQYF. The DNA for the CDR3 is TGTGCCATCGGGAGGGTCGGTAAGGCCAGCACAGATACGCAGTATTTT.

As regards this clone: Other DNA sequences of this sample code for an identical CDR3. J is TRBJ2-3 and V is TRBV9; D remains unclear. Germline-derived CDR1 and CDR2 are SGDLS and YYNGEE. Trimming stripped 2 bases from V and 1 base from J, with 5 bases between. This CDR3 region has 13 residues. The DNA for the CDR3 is TGTGCCAGCAGCGTGACCGGCACAGATACGCAGTATTTT. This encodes CASSVTGTDTQYF.

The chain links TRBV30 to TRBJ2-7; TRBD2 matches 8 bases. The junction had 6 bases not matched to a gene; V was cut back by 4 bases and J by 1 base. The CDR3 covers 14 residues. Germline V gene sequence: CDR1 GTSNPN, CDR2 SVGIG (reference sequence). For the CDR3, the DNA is TGTGCCTGGAAGTCGGCGGGAGGTTCCTACGAGCAGTACTTC. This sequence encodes CAWKSAGGSYEQYF. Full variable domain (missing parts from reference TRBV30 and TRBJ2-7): SQTIHQWPATLVQPVGSPLSLECTVEGTSNPNLYWYRQAAGRGLQLLFYSVGIGQISSEVPQNLSASRPQDRQFILSSKKLLLSDSGFYLCAWKSAGGSYEQYFGPGTRLTVT.

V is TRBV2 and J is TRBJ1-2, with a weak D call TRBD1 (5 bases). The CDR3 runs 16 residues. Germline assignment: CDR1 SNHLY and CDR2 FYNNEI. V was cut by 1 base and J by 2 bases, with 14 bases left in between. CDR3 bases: TGTGCCAGCAGTGAAGGAAGTGCGGGGCCAAACTATGGCTACACCTTC. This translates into CASSEGSAGPNYGYTF.

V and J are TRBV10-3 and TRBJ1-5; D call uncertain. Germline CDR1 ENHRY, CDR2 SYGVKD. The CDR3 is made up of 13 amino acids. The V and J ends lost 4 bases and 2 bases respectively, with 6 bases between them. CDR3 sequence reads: CAISVGRNQPQHF. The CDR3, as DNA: TGTGCCATCAGTGTCGGACGCAATCAGCCCCAGCATTTT.